This T cell receptor beta chain emerged from a study of long-term antiretroviral therapy in people with HIV. Findings and limits, study-wide: Relative to transplant donor controls, diversity remained lower despite increasing after ART.

Of note for this clone: The antigen is unknown.

Version v3.0 of the immunoSEQ assay was performed at survey level. TCRdb's table, derived via immunoSEQ multiplex PCR, lists solely in-frame clones and lacks some. There are about 25,000 clones in the sample; 70% to 90% occur only once, and 5% to 6.5% lies in the top ten. V lost 7 bases and J 3 bases, leaving 15 bases between the germline ends. This CDR3 is 15 amino acids long. Germline V gene sequence: CDR1 LNHDA, CDR2 SQIVND (reference sequence). The V gene is TRBV19, the J gene TRBJ2-2, with a possible D match to TRBD2 (5 bases). This clonotype was sampled from a man aged 25 to 45 with HIV. The sequencing used unsorted PBMCs, collected about 4.3 years after starting antiretroviral therapy. Written as DNA, the CDR3 is TGTGCCAGTACCCCGGTGTCGAGGGACACCGGGGAGCTGTTTTTT. It yields the protein CASTPVSRDTGELFF.